Each of the 9 T cell receptor beta chains below was sequenced from the same sample in a study of blood T cell repertoires in COVID-19 (TCRdb year 2020). The protocol used for the library was the immunoSEQ multiplex PCR assay. TCRdb stores this immuneACCESS table with in-frame sequences only. Part of the clones is absent; in the studies checked, under half of the shortfall reflects unresolved V genes, and no reason is known for the rest. The sample includes over 150,000 clones, with roughly 80% observed a single time. The ten largest make up around 12% of the sample. Sequencing input: peripheral blood. The receptors stem from a woman in her 50s with acute or convalescent COVID-19.

This chain uses TRBV19 with TRBJ1-2; TRBD1 is a possible D gene (5 bases). CDR3 length equals 12 residues. Germline values: CDR1 LNHDA, CDR2 SQIVND (reference sequence). V was clipped by 6 bases and J by 8 bases, with 13 bases between them. The CDR3 DNA reads as TGTGCCAGTAGCCCGGGGGGTCCGGGCTACACCTTC. Translating gives CASSPGGPGYTF.

This rearrangement joins TRBV11-2 to TRBJ1-2; TRBD1 aligns across 7 bases. The CDR3 loop spans 15 amino acids. V trimming: 5 bases; J trimming: 4 bases; junction bases outside the gene matches: 10. Germline lookup yields CDR1 SGHAT and CDR2 FQNNGV. CDR3 bases: TGTGCCAGCAGCCGCGTGGGGACAGCAGGCTATGGCTACACCTTC. It encodes CASSRVGTAGYGYTF.

This clone was seen only once. The V gene is TRBV30, the J gene TRBJ1-5, with D perhaps TRBD1 (6 bases). The V and J ends lost 6 bases and 2 bases respectively, with 17 bases between them. Germline V lookup: CDR1 GTSNPN, CDR2 SVGIG (reference sequence). This CDR3 region has 15 residues. CDR3 in DNA: TGTGCCTGTGGGATTGGGCCAGGGGGCAATCAGCCCCAGCATTTT. Translated: CACGIGPGGNQPQHF.

The genes are TRBV5-4 and TRBJ2-7; 10 bases line up with TRBD1. There are 15 residues in the CDR3. Germline V gene lookup returns CDR1 SGHNT and CDR2 YYREEE (reference sequence). The trim removed 4 bases at V and 3 bases at J, leaving 7 bases unmatched. This chain's CDR3 is CASSEGQGRFYEQYF. The CDR3 bases are TGTGCCAGCAGCGAGGGACAGGGGAGGTTCTACGAGCAGTACTTC. Looking up the rest from reference TRBV5-4 and TRBJ2-7 gives the full variable domain: ETGVTQSPTHLIKTRGQQVTLRCSSQSGHNTVSWYQQALGQGPQFIFQYYREEENGRGNFPPRFSGLQFPNYSSELNVNALELDDSALYLCASSEGQGRFYEQYFGPGTRLTVT.

The chain has TRBV3-1 (or the pseudogene TRBV3-2) and TRBJ1-6; tentatively, D is TRBD1 (6 bases). Germline CDR1 reads LGHDT; CDR2 reads YNNKEL (reference sequence). The CDR3 is made up of 15 amino acids. V shed 5 bases and J shed 12 bases, with 20 bases lying between them. The CDR3 bases are TGTGCCAGCAGCTACTCCGGGACACCCCAGGTACCCCTCCACTTT. It is translated as CASSYSGTPQVPLHF.

The V and J genes are TRBV4-3 and TRBJ1-5, with TRBD1 matching over 7 bases. The ends lost 5 bases at V and 2 bases at J; junction bases unmatched: 3. The germline CDR1 and CDR2 sequences are LGHNA and YSLEER. This CDR3 spans 14 amino acids. The CDR3 sequence: CASSDGQGNQPQHF. CDR3 DNA: TGCGCCAGCAGCGATGGACAGGGCAATCAGCCCCAGCATTTT.

The table lists this clone with a count of one. This sequence joins TRBV6-5 and TRBJ2-7; TRBD1 aligns across 7 bases. This CDR3 has 12 residues. CDR1 MNHEY and CDR2 SVGAGI come from the germline V gene. V shed 6 bases and J 7 bases; nucleotides not matched to a gene: 6. The CDR3 here is CASRRQGGEQYF. Written as DNA, the CDR3 is TGTGCCAGCAGACGACAGGGCGGAGAGCAGTACTTC.

This clone was counted between two and nine times. This chain connects TRBV12-5 to TRBJ2-7; 8 positions match TRBD2. CDR3 length equals 14 residues. Losses at the gene ends were 6 bases for V and 3 bases for J; bases not matched to a gene: 7. Germline lookup yields CDR1 LGHNT and CDR2 FRNRAP. CDR3 in amino acids: CASGPSAGGYEQYF. CDR3 DNA: TGTGCTAGTGGCCCCTCTGCGGGAGGCTACGAGCAGTACTTC.

On this clone: Mismatch with germline at one junction end may stem from a read error. The chain carries TRBV12-5 and TRBJ2-3, with a tentative D call TRBD2 (6 bases). From germline, CDR1 is LGHNT and CDR2 FRNRAP. The CDR3 loop spans 11 amino acids. CDR3: CASGLVGGPRF. DNA of the CDR3: TGTGCTAGTGGTTTGGTGGGGGGACCGCGTTTT.